This T cell receptor beta chain emerged from a study of blood T cell repertoires in COVID-19. Study-level background: Acute and convalescent COVID-19 samples came from the United States, Italy and Spain.

This table comes from immunoSEQ multiplex PCR, and its TCRdb copy is limited to in-frame clones, with some not included. The sample yields about 150,000 clones, roughly 88% seen once. The CDR3 consists of 16 residues. Germline V lookup: CDR1 MNHEY, CDR2 SMNVEV (reference sequence). V lost 7 bases to trimming and J lost 7 bases; unmatched junction nucleotides: 12. This TCR derives from a young man with COVID-19, enrolled during active disease. The chain has TRBV27 and TRBJ2-1; 11 bases match TRBD2. Sequencing input: peripheral blood. The CDR3 DNA reads TGTGCCAGCAAGGCACTAGCGGGAGTAAATGCGAATGAGCAGTTCTTC. Its translation is CASKALAGVNANEQFF.